The 19 T cell receptor beta chains presented below share a single source sample, sequenced in a study of T cell responses to AZD1222 COVID-19 vaccine. Some clones are missing from TCRdb's copy, which holds only in-frame ones; the method was immunoSEQ multiplex PCR. This sample carries some 150,000 clones, over 85% of them seen once, and the ten largest clones take 15% to 20%. This specimen consisted of peripheral blood, obtained on day 0 of AZD1222 vaccination. Source of these receptors: an adult in good health.

This clone has only one observation. The V gene is TRBV20-1, the J gene TRBJ2-1; D perhaps matches TRBD1 (6 bases). The germline V gene has CDR1 DFQATT and CDR2 SNEGSKA (reference sequence). V lost 3 bases, J lost 5 bases, and 14 bases lay in between. There are 14 residues in the CDR3. In DNA form, the CDR3 reads TGCAGTGCTAGTAACAGGGTCGCCAACAATGAGCAGTTCTTC. The encoded protein is CSASNRVANNEQFF.

V and J are TRBV7-2 and TRBJ2-1; 8 bases match TRBD2. The CDR3 extends over 16 amino acids. CDR1 SGHTA and CDR2 FQGNSA come from the germline V gene. V was clipped by 4 bases and J by 2 bases; unmatched bases: 7. CDR3 sequence reads: CASSSRTSLTYNEQFF. The CDR3 nucleotides read TGTGCCAGCAGCTCCCGGACTAGCCTGACCTACAATGAGCAGTTCTTC.

V is TRBV19 and J is TRBJ1-6, with D possibly matching TRBD1 (6 bases). The germline gives CDR1 LNHDA, CDR2 SQIVND (reference sequence). Trimming shortened V by 4 bases and J by 6 bases, and 13 bases separated the two germline ends. The CDR3 loop spans 15 amino acids. The CDR3, as DNA: TGTGCCAGTAGTACGGGGGCCTTTACTAATTCACCCCTCCACTTT. This codes for CASSTGAFTNSPLHF.

V usage is TRBV7-9 and J usage is TRBJ2-7; unclear D gene. Per germline, CDR1 SEHNR and CDR2 FQNEAQ (reference sequence). The V and J ends lost 5 bases and 3 bases respectively, with 17 bases between them. The CDR3 runs to 15 residues. The CDR3 is CASSSSGTPLYEQYF. In DNA, the CDR3 is TGTGCCAGCAGCAGCTCGGGTACCCCCCTCTACGAGCAGTACTTC.

The V gene is TRBV11-3, the J gene TRBJ2-1; TRBD1 matches 10 bases. The germline V gene encodes CDR1 SGHNT and CDR2 YENEEA. V trimming: 1 base; J trimming: 9 bases; junction bases outside the gene matches: 6. This CDR3 comprises 15 residues. The CDR3 region has the DNA TGTGCCAGCAGCTTAGGGGGACAGGGGAGCCGTGAGCAGTTCTTC. Its translation: CASSLGGQGSREQFF.

The chain joins TRBV19 to TRBJ1-5; D not certain. This CDR3 comprises 15 residues. Trimming took 1 base from V and 3 from J, leaving 10 bases between them. Germline CDR1 reads LNHDA; CDR2 reads SQIVND (reference sequence). Here the CDR3 reads CASSIVVSYNQPQHF. The DNA of the CDR3 is TGTGCCAGTAGTATAGTGGTGTCTTACAATCAGCCCCAGCATTTT.

This chain uses TRBV3-1 (or the pseudogene TRBV3-2) with TRBJ2-1; D could derive from TRBD1 or TRBD2 (7 bases each). Trimming cost V 0 bases and J 9 bases, with 15 bases left between them. CDR1 and CDR2 from the germline V gene are LGHDT and YNNKEL (reference sequence). CDR3 size: 15 residues. CDR3 bases: TGTGCCAGCAGCCAAGATGGGAGGGGGCGCCTTGAGCAGTTCTTC. It yields the protein CASSQDGRGRLEQFF.

This clone was counted between two and nine times. This sequence joins TRBV24-1 and TRBJ2-1; TRBD1 matches at 9 bases. This CDR3 contains 16 residues. V lost 0 bases and J lost 8; bases outside the gene matches: 7. Per the germline V gene, CDR1 is KGHDR and CDR2 is SFDVKD. The CDR3 loop is CATSDLRTGVGDEQFF. The CDR3, as DNA: TGTGCCACCAGTGATTTGCGGACAGGGGTTGGGGATGAGCAGTTCTTC.

The chain is built from TRBV5-6 and TRBJ1-5; 7 positions agree with TRBD1. The V gene end was trimmed by 0 bases and the J gene end by 6 bases; junction bases not matched to a gene: 3. Germline CDR1 reads SGHDT; CDR2 reads YYEEEE. The CDR3 is 14 residues long. The CDR3 nucleotides are TGTGCCAGCAGCTTGGGACAGGGAGGTCAGCCCCAGCATTTT. It encodes CASSLGQGGQPQHF.

This chain links TRBV27 with TRBJ2-5; the D gene is possibly TRBD1 (6 bases). V lost 6 bases to trimming and J lost 5 bases, with 19 bases between them. Germline CDR1 reads MNHEY; CDR2 reads SMNVEV (reference sequence). The CDR3 covers 15 residues. The CDR3 DNA reads as TGTGCCAGCAGCCTTGGGGGTGGGGGCGGGGAGACCCAGTACTTC. Amino acid sequence: CASSLGGGGGETQYF.

This rearrangement joins TRBV28 to TRBJ2-3, with D unresolved. This CDR3 has 12 amino acids. Germline loops: CDR1 MDHEN, CDR2 SYDVKM. V was clipped by 8 bases and J by 1 base, with 7 bases between them. DNA for the CDR3: TGTGCCAGCCGCCGGGGCACAGATACGCAGTATTTT. Translated: CASRRGTDTQYF.

The chain recombines TRBV7-9 with TRBJ1-3; 9 bases fit TRBD1. The CDR3 runs 16 residues. V shed 5 bases, J shed 3 bases, and the junction held 8 bases outside the gene matches. Germline loops: CDR1 SEHNR, CDR2 FQNEAQ (reference sequence). As DNA, the CDR3 is TGTGCCAGCAGCAACCGGGACAGGGTCTATGGAAACACCATATATTTT. It translates to CASSNRDRVYGNTIYF.

The chain combines TRBV29-1 with TRBJ1-4, with D perhaps TRBD1 (5 bases). Germline-derived CDR1 and CDR2 are SQVTM and ANQGSEA. The ends were cut back, 6 bases at V and 1 base at J, with 9 bases in the middle. This CDR3 has 13 amino acids. CDR3 amino acids: CSVSRGTNEKLFF. CDR3 bases: TGCAGCGTGTCGAGGGGAACTAATGAAAAACTGTTTTTT.

This clone was observed once. The gene calls are TRBV12-3 or TRBV12-4 and TRBJ1-2; no definite D call. This CDR3 spans 13 amino acids. The V end was cut by 5 bases, the J end by 6 bases, with 13 bases between. CDR3 DNA sequence: TGTGCCAGCAGTCTATCGGCTGGGAATGGCTACACCTTC. Translated, it gives CASSLSAGNGYTF.

The rearrangement uses TRBV5-1 and TRBJ1-1; 10 positions agree with TRBD1. The CDR3 has 15 residues. After removal of 6 bases from V and 3 bases from J, the junction contained 8 bases not matched to a gene. Per the germline V gene, CDR1 is SGHRS and CDR2 is YFSETQ. CDR3 loop: CASMAAGTGDTEAFF. In DNA form, the CDR3 reads TGCGCCAGCATGGCCGCCGGGACAGGGGACACTGAAGCTTTCTTT.

This clone has only one observation. V and J are TRBV9 and TRBJ1-3; 8 bases line up with TRBD1. The germline gives CDR1 SGDLS, CDR2 YYNGEE. This CDR3 is 16 amino acids long. Germline trimming cut 3 bases from V and 0 bases from J; bases unmatched to any gene: 5. The CDR3 bases are TGTGCCAGCAGCGAGGGGACAGGTCTCTCTGGAAACACCATATATTTT. It encodes CASSEGTGLSGNTIYF.

The table lists this clone with many counts. The rearrangement joins TRBV14 to TRBJ1-2; a weak D match, TRBD1 (6 bases). Germline V lookup: CDR1 SGHDN, CDR2 FVKESK. V shed 6 bases and J shed 2 bases, with 13 bases lying between them. The CDR3 consists of 14 residues. The CDR3 sequence: CASSPDRWNYGYTF. The CDR3 DNA sequence: TGTGCCAGCAGTCCCGACAGGTGGAACTATGGCTACACCTTC.

For the CDR3, the DNA is TGTGCCAGCAGCCCCAGGACAGGGGTAAACTATGGCTACACCTTC. Translation: CASSPRTGVNYGYTF. The chain joins TRBV11-2 to TRBJ1-2, with 9 bases lining up with TRBD1. Germline V gene lookup returns CDR1 SGHAT and CDR2 FQNNGV. The CDR3 covers 15 residues. J lost 2 bases, V lost 5 bases, and 6 bases had no gene match.

This chain uses TRBV5-1 with TRBJ2-1; 10 nucleotides align to TRBD1. Trimming at V came to 0 bases and at J to 3 bases, leaving 6 bases not matched to a gene. Germline assignment: CDR1 SGHRS and CDR2 YFSETQ. This CDR3 is built from 17 residues. CDR3 sequence reads: CASSLADRGRNYNEQFF. CDR3 in DNA: TGCGCCAGCAGCTTGGCGGACAGGGGGAGGAACTACAATGAGCAGTTCTTC.